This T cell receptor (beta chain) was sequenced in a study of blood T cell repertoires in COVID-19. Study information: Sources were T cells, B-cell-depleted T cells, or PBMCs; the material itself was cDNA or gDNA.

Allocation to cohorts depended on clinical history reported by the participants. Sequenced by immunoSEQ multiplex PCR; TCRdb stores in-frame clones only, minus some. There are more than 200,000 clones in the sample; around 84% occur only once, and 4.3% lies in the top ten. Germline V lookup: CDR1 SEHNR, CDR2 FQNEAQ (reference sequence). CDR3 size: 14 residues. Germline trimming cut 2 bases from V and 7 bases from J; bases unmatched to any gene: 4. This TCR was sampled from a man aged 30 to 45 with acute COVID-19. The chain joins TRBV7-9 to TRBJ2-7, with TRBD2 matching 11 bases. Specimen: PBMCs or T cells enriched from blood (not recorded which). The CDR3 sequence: CASSLLAGGGEQYF. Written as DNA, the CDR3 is TGTGCCAGCAGCTTACTAGCGGGGGGTGGGGAGCAGTACTTC.